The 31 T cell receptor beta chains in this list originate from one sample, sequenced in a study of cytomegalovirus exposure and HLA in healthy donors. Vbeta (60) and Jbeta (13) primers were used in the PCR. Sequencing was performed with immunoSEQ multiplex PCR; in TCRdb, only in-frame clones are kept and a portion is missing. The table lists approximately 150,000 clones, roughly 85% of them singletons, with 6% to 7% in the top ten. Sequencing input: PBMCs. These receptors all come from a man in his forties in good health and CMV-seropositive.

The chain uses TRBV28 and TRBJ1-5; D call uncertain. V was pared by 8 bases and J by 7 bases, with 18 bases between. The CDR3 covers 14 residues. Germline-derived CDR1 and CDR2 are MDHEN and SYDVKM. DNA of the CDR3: TGTGCCAGCGTAACACAATCGAGAGGACAGCCCCAGCATTTT. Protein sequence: CASVTQSRGQPQHF.

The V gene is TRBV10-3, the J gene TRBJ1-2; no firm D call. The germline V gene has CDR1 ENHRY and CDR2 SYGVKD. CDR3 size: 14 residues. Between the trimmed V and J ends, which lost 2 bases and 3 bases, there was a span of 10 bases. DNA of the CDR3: TGTGCCATCAGTGAGGGCGCGGACTACTATGGCTACACCTTC. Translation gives CAISEGADYYGYTF.

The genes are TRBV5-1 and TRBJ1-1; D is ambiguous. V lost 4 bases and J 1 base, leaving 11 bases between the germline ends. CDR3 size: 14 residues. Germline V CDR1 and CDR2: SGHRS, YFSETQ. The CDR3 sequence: CASSGQGGNTEAFF. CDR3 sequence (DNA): TGCGCCAGCAGCGGGCAAGGAGGGAACACTGAAGCTTTCTTT.

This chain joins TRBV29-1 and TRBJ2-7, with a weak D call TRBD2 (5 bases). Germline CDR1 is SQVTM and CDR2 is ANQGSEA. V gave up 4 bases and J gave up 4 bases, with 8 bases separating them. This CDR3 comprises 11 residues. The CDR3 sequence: CSVVRGYEQYF. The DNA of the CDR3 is TGCAGCGTTGTACGGGGTTACGAGCAGTACTTC.

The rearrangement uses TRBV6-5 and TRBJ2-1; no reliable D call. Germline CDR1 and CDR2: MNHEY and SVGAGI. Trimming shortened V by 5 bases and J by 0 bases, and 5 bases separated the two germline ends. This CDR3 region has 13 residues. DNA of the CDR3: TGTGCCAGCAGTCAGGTCTCCTACAATGAGCAGTTCTTC. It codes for CASSQVSYNEQFF.

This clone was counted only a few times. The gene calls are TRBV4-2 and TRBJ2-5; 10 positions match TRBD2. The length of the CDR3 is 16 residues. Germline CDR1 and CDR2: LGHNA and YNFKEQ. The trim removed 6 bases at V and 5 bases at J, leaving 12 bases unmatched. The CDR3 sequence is CASRPAGLAGDETQYF. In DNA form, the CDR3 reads TGTGCCAGCAGACCCGCGGGTCTAGCGGGAGACGAGACCCAGTACTTC.

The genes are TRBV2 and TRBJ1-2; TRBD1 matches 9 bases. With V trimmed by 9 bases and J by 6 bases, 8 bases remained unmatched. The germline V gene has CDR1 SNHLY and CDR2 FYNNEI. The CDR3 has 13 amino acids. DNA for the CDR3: TGTGCCAGTGCGTTCCGGGACAGGGATGGCTACACCTTC. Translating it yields CASAFRDRDGYTF.

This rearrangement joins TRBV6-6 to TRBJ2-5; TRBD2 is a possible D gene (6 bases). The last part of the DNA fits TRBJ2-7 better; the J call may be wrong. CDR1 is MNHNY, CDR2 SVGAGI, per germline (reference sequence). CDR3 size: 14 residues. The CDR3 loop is CASRMGDSTYEQYF. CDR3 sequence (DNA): TGTGCCAGCAGGATGGGGGACTCTACCTACGAGCAGTACTTC.

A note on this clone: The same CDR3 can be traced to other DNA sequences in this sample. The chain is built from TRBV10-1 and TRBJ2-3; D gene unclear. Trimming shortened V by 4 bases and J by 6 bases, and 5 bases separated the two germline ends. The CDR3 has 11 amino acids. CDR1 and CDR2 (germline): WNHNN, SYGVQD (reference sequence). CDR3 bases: TGCGCCAGCAGTGCTGCGGATACGCAGTATTTT. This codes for CASSAADTQYF.

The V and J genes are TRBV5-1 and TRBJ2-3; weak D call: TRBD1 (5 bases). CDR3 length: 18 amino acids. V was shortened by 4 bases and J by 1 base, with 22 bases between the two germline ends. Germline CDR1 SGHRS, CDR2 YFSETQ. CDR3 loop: CASSLGRAQTRGTDTQYF. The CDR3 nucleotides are TGCGCCAGCAGCCTAGGCAGGGCTCAGACACGGGGCACAGATACGCAGTATTTT.

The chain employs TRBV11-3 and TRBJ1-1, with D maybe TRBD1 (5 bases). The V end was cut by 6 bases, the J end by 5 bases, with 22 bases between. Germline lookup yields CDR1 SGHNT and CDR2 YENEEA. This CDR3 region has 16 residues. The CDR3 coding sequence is TGTGCCAGCAGTCGCACCTGGACATCAATTGGGACTGAAGCTTTCTTT. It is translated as CASSRTWTSIGTEAFF.

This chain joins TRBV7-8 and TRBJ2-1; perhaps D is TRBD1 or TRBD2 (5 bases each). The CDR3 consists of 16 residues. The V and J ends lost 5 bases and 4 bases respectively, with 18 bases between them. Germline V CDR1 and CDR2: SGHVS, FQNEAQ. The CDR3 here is CASSVGGDRRYNEQFF. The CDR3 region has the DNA TGTGCCAGCAGCGTAGGAGGCGACAGACGATACAATGAGCAGTTCTTC.

The CDR3 region is CASSLALSPYYEQYF. CDR3 nucleotide sequence: TGTGCCAGCAGCTTAGCGCTCTCTCCCTATTACGAGCAGTACTTC. V is TRBV7-2 and J is TRBJ2-7; no firm D call. This CDR3 is 15 amino acids long. V lost 0 bases and J 4 bases, leaving 13 bases between the germline ends. The germline gives CDR1 SGHTA, CDR2 FQGNSA.

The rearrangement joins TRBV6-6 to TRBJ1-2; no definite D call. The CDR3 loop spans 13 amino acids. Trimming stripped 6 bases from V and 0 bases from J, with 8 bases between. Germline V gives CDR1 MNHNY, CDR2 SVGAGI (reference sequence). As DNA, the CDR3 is TGTGCCAGCAGAGATTCAGCTAACTATGGCTACACCTTC. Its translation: CASRDSANYGYTF.

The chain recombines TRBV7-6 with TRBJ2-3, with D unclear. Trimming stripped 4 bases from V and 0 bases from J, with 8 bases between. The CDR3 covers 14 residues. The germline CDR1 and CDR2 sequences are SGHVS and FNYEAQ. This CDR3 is CASSSTPSTDTQYF. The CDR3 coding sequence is TGTGCCAGCAGCTCAACACCCAGCACAGATACGCAGTATTTT. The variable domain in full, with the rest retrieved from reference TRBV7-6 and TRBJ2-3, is GAGVSQSPRYKVTKRGQDVALRCDPISGHVSLYWYRQALGQGPEFLTYFNYEAQQDKSGLPNDRFSAERPEGSISTLTIQRTEQRDSAMYRCASSSTPSTDTQYFGPGTRLTVL.

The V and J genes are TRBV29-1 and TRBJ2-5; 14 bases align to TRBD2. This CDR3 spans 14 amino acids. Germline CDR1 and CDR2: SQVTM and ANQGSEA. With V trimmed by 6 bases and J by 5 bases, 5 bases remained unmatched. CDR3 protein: CSVTGTSGSETQYF. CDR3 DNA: TGCAGCGTGACGGGGACTAGCGGGAGTGAGACCCAGTACTTC.

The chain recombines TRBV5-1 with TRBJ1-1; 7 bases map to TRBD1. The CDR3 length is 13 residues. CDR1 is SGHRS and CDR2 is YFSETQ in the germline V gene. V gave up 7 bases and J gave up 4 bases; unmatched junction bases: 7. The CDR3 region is CASGGGGFTEAFF. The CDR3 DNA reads TGCGCCAGCGGTGGAGGGGGCTTCACTGAAGCTTTCTTT.

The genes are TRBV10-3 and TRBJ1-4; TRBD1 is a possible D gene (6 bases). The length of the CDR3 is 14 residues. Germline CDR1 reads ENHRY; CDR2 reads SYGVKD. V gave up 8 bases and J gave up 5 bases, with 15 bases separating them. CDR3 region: CAIGPRGTNEKLFF. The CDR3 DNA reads TGTGCCATCGGACCCAGGGGTACCAATGAAAAACTGTTTTTT.

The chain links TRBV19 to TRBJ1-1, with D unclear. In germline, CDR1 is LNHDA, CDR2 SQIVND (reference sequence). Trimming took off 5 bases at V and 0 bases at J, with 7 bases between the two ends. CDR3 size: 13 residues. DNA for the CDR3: TGTGCCAGTAGTTGGAGCTTGAACACTGAAGCTTTCTTT. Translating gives CASSWSLNTEAFF.

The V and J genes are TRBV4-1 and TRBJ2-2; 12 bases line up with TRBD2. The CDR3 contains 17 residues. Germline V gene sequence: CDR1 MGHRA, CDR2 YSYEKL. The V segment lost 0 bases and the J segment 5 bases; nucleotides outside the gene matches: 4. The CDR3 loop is CASSQDYGTSGTGELFF. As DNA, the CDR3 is TGCGCCAGCAGCCAAGACTACGGGACTAGCGGGACCGGGGAGCTGTTTTTT.

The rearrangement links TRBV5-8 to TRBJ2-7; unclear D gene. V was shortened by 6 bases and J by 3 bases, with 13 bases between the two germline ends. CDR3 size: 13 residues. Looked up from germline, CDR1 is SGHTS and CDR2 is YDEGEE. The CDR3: CASTLTAYYEQYF. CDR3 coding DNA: TGTGCCAGCACCCTGACTGCCTACTACGAGCAGTACTTC. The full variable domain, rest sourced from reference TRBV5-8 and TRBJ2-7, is EAGVTQSPTHLIKTRGQQATLRCSPISGHTSVYWYQQALGLGLQFLLWYDEGEERNRGNFPPRFSGRQFPNYSSELNVNALELEDSALYLCASTLTAYYEQYFGPGTRLTVT.

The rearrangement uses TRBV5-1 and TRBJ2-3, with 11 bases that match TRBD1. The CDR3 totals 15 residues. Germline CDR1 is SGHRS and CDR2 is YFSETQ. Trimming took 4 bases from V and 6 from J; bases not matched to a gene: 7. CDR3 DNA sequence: TGCGCCAGCAGCCACGGACAGGGGGCGCCGGATACGCAGTATTTT. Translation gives CASSHGQGAPDTQYF.

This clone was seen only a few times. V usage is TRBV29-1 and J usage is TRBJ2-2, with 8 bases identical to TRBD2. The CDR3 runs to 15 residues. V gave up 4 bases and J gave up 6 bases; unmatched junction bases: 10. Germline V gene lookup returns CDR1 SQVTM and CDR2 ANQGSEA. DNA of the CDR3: TGCAGCGTTGTTCAGGGACTAGTCGGCGCCGGGGAGCTGTTTTTT. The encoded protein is CSVVQGLVGAGELFF.

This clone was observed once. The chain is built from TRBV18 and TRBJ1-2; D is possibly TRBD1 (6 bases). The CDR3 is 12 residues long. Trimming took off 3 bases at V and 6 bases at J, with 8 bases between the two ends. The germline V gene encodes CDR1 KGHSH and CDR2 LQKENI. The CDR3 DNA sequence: TGTGCCAGCTCACCCAGGGGAGATGGCTACACCTTC. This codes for CASSPRGDGYTF.

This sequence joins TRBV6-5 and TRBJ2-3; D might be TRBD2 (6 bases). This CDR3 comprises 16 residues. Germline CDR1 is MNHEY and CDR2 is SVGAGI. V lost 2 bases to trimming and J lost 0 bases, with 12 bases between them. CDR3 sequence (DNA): TGTGCCAGCAGTTACGGGCGGGGCCCTAGCACAGATACGCAGTATTTT. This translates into CASSYGRGPSTDTQYF.

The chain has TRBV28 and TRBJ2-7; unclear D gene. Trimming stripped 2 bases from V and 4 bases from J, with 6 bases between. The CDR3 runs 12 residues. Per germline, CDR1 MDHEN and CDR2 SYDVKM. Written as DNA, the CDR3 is TGTGCCAGCAGTTTAAGGCGGTACGAGCAGTACTTC. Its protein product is CASSLRRYEQYF.

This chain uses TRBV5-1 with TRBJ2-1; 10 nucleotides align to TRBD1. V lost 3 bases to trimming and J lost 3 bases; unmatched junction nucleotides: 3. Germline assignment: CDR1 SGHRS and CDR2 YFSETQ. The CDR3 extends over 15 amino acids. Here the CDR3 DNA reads TGCGCCAGCAGCTCTGGGACAGGGGTCTACAATGAGCAGTTCTTC. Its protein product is CASSSGTGVYNEQFF.

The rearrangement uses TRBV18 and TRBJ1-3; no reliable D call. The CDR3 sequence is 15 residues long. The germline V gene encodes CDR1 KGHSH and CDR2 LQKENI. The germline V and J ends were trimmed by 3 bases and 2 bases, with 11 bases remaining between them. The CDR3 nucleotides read TGTGCCAGCTCACCCGCCGGGTATACTGGAAACACCATATATTTT. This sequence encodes CASSPAGYTGNTIYF.

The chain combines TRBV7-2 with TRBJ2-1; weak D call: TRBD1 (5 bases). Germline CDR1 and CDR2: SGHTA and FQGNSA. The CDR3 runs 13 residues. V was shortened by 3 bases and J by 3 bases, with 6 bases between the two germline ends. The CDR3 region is CASSLDNYNEQFF. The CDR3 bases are TGTGCCAGCAGCTTGGACAACTACAATGAGCAGTTCTTC.

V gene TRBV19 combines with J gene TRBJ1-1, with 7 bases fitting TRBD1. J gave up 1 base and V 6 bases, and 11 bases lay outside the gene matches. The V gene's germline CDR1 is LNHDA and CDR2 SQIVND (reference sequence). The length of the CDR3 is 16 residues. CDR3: CASSPRKRTGNTEAFF. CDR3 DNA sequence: TGTGCCAGTAGCCCCCGAAAGCGGACAGGGAACACTGAAGCTTTCTTT.

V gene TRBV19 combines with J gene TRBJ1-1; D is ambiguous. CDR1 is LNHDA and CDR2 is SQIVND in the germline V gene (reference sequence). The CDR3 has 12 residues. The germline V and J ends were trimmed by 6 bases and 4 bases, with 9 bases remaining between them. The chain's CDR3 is CASRQWATEAFF. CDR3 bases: TGTGCCAGTAGACAGTGGGCCACTGAAGCTTTCTTT.